The 5 T cell receptor beta chains below were found in one sample sequenced in a study of beta chain features in type 1 diabetes. Sequenced material consisted of expressed TCRB transcripts (all of the isolated RNA was reverse transcribed). Data came from immunoSEQ multiplex PCR; TCRdb stores just in-frame clones and leaves some out. The table has under 250,000 clones, 25% to 30% seen once. Source material: central memory CD4+ T cells from blood. These receptors originate from a man younger than 40 in good health.

This clone has only a few counts. The V and J genes are TRBV29-1 and TRBJ2-7, with a tentative D call TRBD1 (6 bases). CDR3 length: 14 residues. Germline V gene sequence: CDR1 SQVTM, CDR2 ANQGSEA. V was clipped by 6 bases and J by 0 bases, with 15 bases between them. CDR3 amino acids: CSVSRGTSSYEQYF. The CDR3 DNA reads TGCAGCGTATCGAGAGGGACAAGCTCCTACGAGCAGTACTTC.

This clone came up a few times. Within the sample, other DNA sequences also encode this same CDR3. This chain joins TRBV28 and TRBJ2-7; no clear D. The germline CDR1 and CDR2 sequences are MDHEN and SYDVKM. This CDR3 is built from 13 residues. V gave up 8 bases and J gave up 3 bases, with 14 bases separating them. The CDR3 DNA reads as TGTGCCAGCGGCACCGGGCCAAGCTACGAGCAGTACTTC. It codes for CASGTGPSYEQYF.

This clone was observed a handful of times. The chain couples TRBV5-1 to TRBJ2-7; 7 positions agree with TRBD2. The germline CDR1 and CDR2 sequences are SGHRS and YFSETQ. This CDR3 has 15 amino acids. V lost 4 bases and J lost 4; bases outside the gene matches: 11. CDR3 bases: TGCGCCAGCAGCCCCGTGGGGACTACAGATTACGAGCAGTACTTC. Its translation is CASSPVGTTDYEQYF. Full variable domain (rest looked up from reference TRBV5-1 and TRBJ2-7): KAGVTQTPRYLIKTRGQQVTLSCSPISGHRSVSWYQQTPGQGLQFLFEYFSETQRNKGNFPGRFSGRQFSNSRSEMNVSTLELGDSALYLCASSPVGTTDYEQYFGPGTRLTVT.

This clone was seen only a few times. The CDR3 nucleotides read TGTGCCACCAGCCGGGCTACCCTCAATGAGCAGTTCTTC. It specifies CATSRATLNEQFF. The chain carries TRBV15 and TRBJ2-1, with D uncertain. This CDR3 comprises 13 residues. The germline gives CDR1 LNHNV, CDR2 YYDKDF (reference sequence). The ends were cut back, 5 bases at V and 6 bases at J, with 11 bases in the middle.

CDR3 region: CASSVGNSPLHF. The CDR3 nucleotides read TGTGCCAGCAGTGTTGGTAATTCACCCCTCCACTTT. This chain connects TRBV6-1 to TRBJ1-6; D is uncertain. With 4 bases removed from V and 6 bases from J, the gap between germline ends came to 4 bases. The CDR3 covers 12 residues. CDR1 MNHNS and CDR2 SASEGT come from the germline V gene.